This TCR beta chain is drawn from a study of tumor-infiltrating lymphocytes in primary liver carcinoma (dated by TCRdb to between 2016 and 2019). Describing the broader study: Five patients with histopathologically diagnosed primary liver carcinoma underwent surgical resection in China between late 2015 and March 2016. Of the five patients, three men and two women aged 30 to 69 years, four had hepatocellular carcinoma and one had combined HCC and intrahepatic cholangiocarcinoma. The tumors of the five patients were staged as T1-T3 N0M0, with maximum diameters ranging from about 4.2 to 10 cm. Each sample produced about 3.5 to 7.13 million productive TCRbeta reads, and read depth showed no significant difference between tissue types. The study combined TCRbeta repertoire sequencing, expression microarrays and whole-exome sequencing across five regions of each liver tumor, with adjacent normal tissue and blood. A total of roughly 35 specimens from 5 patients, comprising 25 or so tumor regions, 5 adjacent noncancerous liver tissues and 5 peripheral blood samples, were covered by TCRbeta repertoire sequencing. Technical replicate repertoires showed high reproducibility, with mean shared-clone rates roughly 0.87 and correlation coefficients above 0.95. Results and caveats for the whole study, not just this receptor: Only the TCR beta chain was sequenced, which likely underestimates true repertoire diversity because unpaired alpha chains were not captured. Because the samples were bulk and unsorted, CD4+ and CD8+ T cell repertoires could not be compared. Repertoire overlap was higher between tumor regions (mean around 36%) than tumor-adjacent (17%) or tumor-blood (approximately 15%) pairs, consistent with antigen-driven expansion. The study included only a few patients, and the authors note findings should be validated in a larger study. Compared with blood, tumors had a significantly larger share of the repertoire taken up by the top 250 clones (p = 0.039).

CDR1 and CDR2 are drawn from the germline V gene: ENHRY, SYGVKD. The CDR3 starts with the cysteine, ends with the phenylalanine, and has 13 residues. The sequence is cut down to CDR3 DNA, 39 bases in frame from base 1. V is pruned by 8 bases and J by 4 bases, leaving 7 bases of the junction without a gene match. Using a constant-region primer and ProtoScript II reverse transcriptase, TCRbeta-specific cDNA was reverse-transcribed from approximately 500 ng total RNA. The TCRbeta libraries were prepared through three rounds of nested multiplex PCR following a slightly modified ARM-PCR procedure. Each of the first two PCR rounds ran for 9 to 10 cycles using multiplex TRBV1-TRBV30 forward primers together with a Cbeta reverse primer. A final 25-cycle PCR with Deep VentR polymerase added sample barcodes and Illumina adapters. Before sequencing, amplicons between 200 and 500 bp were purified from gel using a QIAquick gel extraction kit. TCRbeta amplicons were sequenced on an Illumina HiSeq 2500 with 250-bp paired-end reads. As for how the authors treated the data: To recover full CDR3 sequences, reads were quality-trimmed using Trimmomatic v0.33 and paired reads were then merged using FLASH v1.2.11. V, D and J germline segments were assigned to the rearranged TCRbeta sequences by MiGEC v1.2.1b. Clonotype statistics, along with Shannon-Wiener diversity indices, were calculated using VDJtools v1.0.0. Except for diversity analysis, only the 250 most abundant clonotypes of each sample were used in subsequent analyses to reduce sampling bias. The public sequencing data were trimmed at Q25 with fastp and processed into clonotypes with MiXCR by TCRdb, which kept only in-frame beta chains. Entries that share a CDR3 protein sequence are merged under the most common genes and DNA. The V and J calls reflect TCRdb's pipeline rather than the authors' work. The sample contains 180,000 or so distinct CDR3 sequences, about 55% of them found a single time. Of the sample, under 75% is held by the ten largest clones.

Of note for this clonotype: No cognate antigen has been identified for it. Base qualities are not provided; no much larger clone lies one nucleotide away.

TRIzol reagent was used to extract blood RNA from unsorted whole blood, while the DNeasy Blood & Tissue kit provided the germline DNA. Patients had chronic HBV infection and were treatment-naive at sampling. Before surgery, approximately 4.3 milliliters of peripheral blood were drawn into K2EDTA tubes. The sequence was obtained from a middle-aged man with primary liver carcinoma and hepatitis B virus infection. In this chain, TRBV10-3 is recombined with TRBJ2-5, and 7 bases in between align with TRBD2. The sample consisted of peripheral blood. The CDR3 region has the sequence CAIAGRERETQYF. The DNA reads as follows: TGTGCCATCGCAGGGCGGGAGCGAGAGACCCAGTACTTC.